This entry lists 22 T cell receptor beta chains sequenced from one sample in a study of tumor and adjacent non-tumor tissue in lung cancer. The library came from three nested PCR rounds adapted from ARM-PCR protocols. TCRdb passed the multiplex PCR reads through MiXCR, listing each CDR3 protein once. This table holds 68,000 or so distinct CDR3 sequences, 50% to 60% found once. This sample's RNA came from whole unsorted tissue. Sequenced input: lung tumor tissue. These receptors came from a man in his forties or fifties with non-small cell lung cancer.

As to this clonotype: It may be a read error: a sequence one base away is much more abundant. V and J are TRBV6-1 and TRBJ2-7; no firm D call. This CDR3 has 13 residues. The germline CDR1 and CDR2 sequences are MNHNS and SASEGT. Trimming removed 4 bases from V and 6 bases from J, with 13 bases in between. The DNA for the CDR3 is TGTGCCAGCAGTGGTCATGCGAACCTCGAGCAGTACTTC. Translating gives CASSGHANLEQYF.

This clonotype has ten or more counts. This chain connects TRBV28 to TRBJ2-7; tentatively, D is TRBD2 (5 bases). Trimming stripped 5 bases from V and 3 bases from J, with 14 bases between. The CDR3 consists of 14 residues. CDR1 and CDR2 (germline): MDHEN, SYDVKM. In DNA, the CDR3 is TGTGCCAGCAGTACCACACTAGGGAACTACGAGCAGTACTTC. It codes for CASSTTLGNYEQYF.

A note on this clonotype: Mismatch with germline at one junction end may stem from a read error. The chain has TRBV4-2 and TRBJ1-5, with a possible D match to TRBD1 (5 bases). The CDR3 runs to 15 residues. CDR1 and CDR2 (germline): LGHNA, YNFKEQ. The CDR3 nucleotides read TGTACCAGCAGCCCCTCGGGGCAGGTTGAACAGCCCCAGCATTTT. This sequence encodes CTSSPSGQVEQPQHF.

With respect to this clonotype: Since a much larger clone is just one base distant, this may be a read error. The V gene is TRBV12-3 or TRBV12-4, the J gene TRBJ2-7, with 10 nucleotides matching TRBD1. The CDR3 is 14 residues long. The CDR3 DNA reads TGTGCCGGCAGTCAGGACAGGGGGAAGTACGAGCAGTACTTC. It is translated as CAGSQDRGKYEQYF.

This clonotype was seen many times. DNA of the CDR3: TGTGCCAGCAGCCCAATTTCGACAGTCTCCTATAATTCACCCCTCCACTTT. This translates into CASSPISTVSYNSPLHF. J is TRBJ1-6 and V is TRBV6-5; possible D gene TRBD1, 5 bases. Germline-derived CDR1 and CDR2 are MNHEY and SVGAGI. V lost 6 bases, J lost 0 bases, and 15 bases lay in between. The CDR3 covers 17 residues.

There are a few counts of this clonotype. This chain links TRBV28 with TRBJ1-5; D is unresolved. The germline gives CDR1 MDHEN, CDR2 SYDVKM. With 2 bases removed from V and 7 bases from J, the gap between germline ends came to 12 bases. The CDR3 runs 14 residues. The CDR3 loop reads CASSLTLREQPQHF. CDR3 in DNA: TGTGCCAGCAGTTTAACACTGAGGGAACAGCCCCAGCATTTT.

The sample holds a few counts of this clonotype. This chain joins TRBV28 and TRBJ1-3; a weak D match, TRBD1 (6 bases). Deletions cut 5 bases from V and 4 bases from J, with 15 bases between. This CDR3 has 15 amino acids. CDR1 MDHEN and CDR2 SYDVKM come from the germline V gene. CDR3 sequence: CASSTGQLEGNTIYF. In DNA, the CDR3 is TGTGCCAGCAGTACTGGACAGCTAGAAGGAAACACCATATATTTT.

In this sample, this clonotype turned up a few times. This chain joins TRBV11-2 and TRBJ1-3; 8 nucleotides line up with TRBD1. Trimming at V came to 5 bases and at J to 4 bases, leaving 7 bases not matched to a gene. Germline V lookup: CDR1 SGHAT, CDR2 FQNNGV. This CDR3 region has 15 residues. CDR3 protein: CASSGQGTSGNTIYF. The CDR3 DNA sequence: TGTGCCAGCAGCGGACAGGGTACATCCGGAAACACCATATATTTT.

As concerns this clonotype: Germline and junction disagree at one end, which may indicate a read error. This chain joins TRBV4-1 and TRBJ2-7; weak D call: TRBD2 (5 bases). CDR3 length: 15 residues. The germline CDR1 and CDR2 sequences are MGHRA and YSYEKL. The CDR3 reads CASRQAPGRAYEQYF. CDR3 DNA sequence: TGCGCCAGCAGGCAAGCCCCGGGGAGAGCCTACGAGCAGTACTTC.

About this clonotype: Just one base apart from a much larger clone, this may be a read error. The chain recombines TRBV7-9 with TRBJ2-2; possibly TRBD2 for D (5 bases). CDR3 length equals 14 residues. Germline V CDR1 and CDR2: SEHNR, FQNEAQ (reference sequence). This chain's CDR3 is CASSLVGKTVELFF. In DNA, the CDR3 is TGTGCCAGCAGCTTAGTCGGGAAAACCGTGGAGCTGTTTTTT.

This clonotype was detected ten times or more. The V and J genes are TRBV20-1 and TRBJ2-4; 9 bases are shared with TRBD2. The germline V gene has CDR1 DFQATT and CDR2 SNEGSKA (reference sequence). The CDR3 totals 14 residues. V lost 3 bases, J lost 9 bases, and 9 bases stayed unmatched. The CDR3 region is CSARGGGAFGIQYF. The CDR3 coding sequence is TGCAGTGCTAGGGGCGGGGGGGCCTTCGGCATTCAGTACTTC.

As concerns this clonotype: This is likely a read error, given that the CDR3 carries no conserved phenylalanine or tryptophan at its end. The rearrangement links TRBV6-5 to TRBJ2-7, with 7 positions matching TRBD2. The CDR3 has 15 residues. From germline, CDR1 is MNHEY and CDR2 SVGAGI. Unmatched junction bases numbered 8, after V lost 6 bases and J lost 0 bases. The CDR3 region is CASRNSGWHSYEQYL. CDR3 sequence (DNA): TGTGCCAGCAGGAATAGCGGGTGGCACTCCTACGAGCAGTACCTC.

As concerns this clonotype: Just one base apart from a much larger clone, this may be a read error. The V call is TRBV12-3 or TRBV12-4, the J call TRBJ2-7; D is unresolved. The CDR3 length is 13 residues. The CDR3 here is CAGSLGRLGEQYF. The CDR3 nucleotides read TGTGCCGGCAGTCTAGGTCGTCTGGGGGAGCAGTACTTC.

With regard to this clonotype: This could be a read error, since a much larger clone is one nucleotide away. The chain combines TRBV30 with TRBJ2-7; TRBD2 matches at 9 bases. CDR1 and CDR2 from the germline V gene are GTSNPN and SVGIG (reference sequence). This CDR3 contains 13 residues. The CDR3 is CVWRASGIYEQYF. CDR3 in DNA: TGTGTCTGGAGGGCTAGCGGGATTTACGAGCAGTACTTC.

This clonotype was seen once. One junction end does not reproduce the germline sequence, and a read error may be involved. The genes are TRBV7-9 and TRBJ2-1; 9 bases agree with TRBD2. The CDR3 extends over 15 amino acids. The germline gives CDR1 SEHNR, CDR2 FQNEAQ (reference sequence). CDR3 amino acids: CVSSDGREGYNEQSF. The CDR3 bases are TGTGTCAGCAGCGATGGGCGGGAGGGTTACAATGAGCAGTCCTTC.

This clonotype has at least ten counts. The rearrangement joins TRBV4-1 to TRBJ2-1, with TRBD2 matching over 12 bases. The germline V gene encodes CDR1 MGHRA and CDR2 YSYEKL. With 2 bases clipped from V and 3 bases from J, the junction kept 2 bases outside the gene matches. This CDR3 comprises 16 residues. CDR3 residues: CASSQRLAGDYNEQFF. The DNA of the CDR3 is TGCGCCAGCAGCCAAAGACTAGCGGGGGACTACAATGAGCAGTTCTTC.

Remarks on this clonotype: A much larger clone is a single base away; this may be a read error. In this CDR3 the conserved last residue, phenylalanine or tryptophan, is missing, so a read error is likely. This CDR3 reads CASSSVEQYL. The CDR3 nucleotides read TGTGCCAGCAGTTCCGTCGAGCAGTACCTC. The rearrangement uses TRBV6-2 or TRBV6-3 and TRBJ2-7; D is unclear. The length of the CDR3 is 10 residues. The germline gives CDR1 MNHEY, CDR2 SVGEGT. V shed 4 bases and J shed 6 bases, with 4 bases lying between them.

Details on this clonotype: The junction does not match germline at one end; this may be a read error. This rearrangement joins TRBV11-2 to TRBJ2-5; D is undetermined. The CDR3 has 12 amino acids. Germline V gives CDR1 SGHAT, CDR2 FQNNGV. CDR3 DNA sequence: TGTGTCAGCATGGAGAATCAAGGGACCCAGTACTTC. It yields the protein CVSMENQGTQYF.

With regard to this clonotype: The junction departs from germline at one end; a sequencing error may be responsible. This chain links TRBV11-2 with TRBJ1-4; D might be TRBD1 (6 bases). This CDR3 spans 18 amino acids. The germline V gene has CDR1 SGHAT and CDR2 FQNNGV. The CDR3 sequence: CASSQPLWEQGLNEKPVF. As DNA, the CDR3 is TGTGCCAGCAGCCAACCCCTTTGGGAACAGGGACTTAATGAAAAACCGGTTTTT.

The chain has TRBV7-9 and TRBJ2-3; D is uncertain. The CDR3 length is 12 residues. Trimming pared 5 bases from V and 4 bases from J, leaving 7 bases between. CDR1 is SEHNR, CDR2 FQNEAQ, per germline (reference sequence). The CDR3 DNA follows: TGTGCCAGCAGCCGTAGGCCAGATACGCAGTATTTT. Encoded protein: CASSRRPDTQYF.

V gene TRBV4-1 combines with J gene TRBJ2-3; TRBD1 matches at 7 bases. Germline loops: CDR1 MGHRA, CDR2 YSYEKL. The junction had 21 bases not matched to a gene; V was cut back by 4 bases and J by 2 bases. The CDR3 totals 20 residues. The CDR3 DNA reads TGCGCCAGCAGCCCTATACCTAGGAGAGGGGGCACTATGAACACAGATACGCAGTATTTT. Translated: CASSPIPRRGGTMNTDTQYF.

This clonotype ranks as medium-sized. The chain employs TRBV29-1 and TRBJ1-2; no definite D call. CDR1 and CDR2 from the germline V gene are SQVTM and ANQGSEA. The CDR3 consists of 11 residues. Trimming cost V 4 bases and J 6 bases, with 9 bases left between them. CDR3 nucleotides: TGCAGCGTTGTATATGGGAATGGCTACACCTTC. Its protein is CSVVYGNGYTF. Supplemented by reference TRBV29-1 and TRBJ1-2, the full variable domain reads SAVISQKPSRDICQRGTSLTIQCQVDSQVTMMFWYRQQPGQSLTLIATANQGSEATYESGFVIDKFPISRPNLTFSTLTVSNMSPEDSSIYLCSVVYGNGYTFGSGTRLTVV.